One and the same sample provided the 5 T cell receptor beta chains below, sequenced in a study of blood T cells in healthy people across ages. Together with a sample-barcoded 5' primer, a J-beta primer mix was included in a second PCR lasting about 7 to 11 cycles. MiXCR, run by TCRdb on the 5' RACE reads, gives a single entry per CDR3 protein. The table records hundreds of thousands of distinct CDR3 sequences, under 45% of them present only once. The sequencing input was blood. These receptors were obtained from a man aged 60 to 69 in good health.

At least ten counts were recorded for this clonotype. The rearrangement uses TRBV7-2 and TRBJ2-5; TRBD1 is a possible D gene (5 bases). Germline V gives CDR1 SGHTA, CDR2 FQGNSA. The CDR3 covers 12 residues. Between the trimmed V and J ends, which lost 11 bases and 3 bases, there was a span of 13 bases. The CDR3 sequence is CASRGGKETQYF. In DNA, the CDR3 is TGTGCCTCAAGGGGCGGTAAAGAGACCCAGTACTTC.

The CDR3 here is CASRKGDGDTGELFF. In DNA form, the CDR3 reads TGTGCCAGCCGGAAGGGGGACGGAGACACCGGGGAGCTGTTTTTT. V is TRBV9 and J is TRBJ2-2, with D perhaps matching TRBD1 (6 bases). The CDR3 covers 15 residues. Deletions cut 7 bases from V and 3 bases from J, with 16 bases between. Germline lookup yields CDR1 SGDLS and CDR2 YYNGEE.

The chain links TRBV7-2 to TRBJ2-1, with 7 nucleotides matching TRBD1. Losses at the gene ends were 5 bases for V and 2 bases for J; bases not matched to a gene: 6. The CDR3 extends over 15 amino acids. The germline CDR1 and CDR2 sequences are SGHTA and FQGNSA. The DNA of the CDR3 is TGTGCCAGCAGCACCACAGGGGATGCCTACAATGAGCAGTTCTTC. This gives the protein CASSTTGDAYNEQFF.

In this sample, this clonotype turned up a few times. The rearrangement links TRBV18 to TRBJ2-1; TRBD2 matches 10 bases. V dropped 3 bases and J dropped 7; count of bases not matched to a gene: 6. The germline V gene has CDR1 KGHSH and CDR2 LQKENI. The CDR3 sequence is 15 residues long. The CDR3 DNA reads as TGTGCCAGCTCACCGCAAACTAGCGGGGTTAATGAGCAGTTCTTC. This gives the protein CASSPQTSGVNEQFF. Full variable domain (outside the CDR3, taken from reference TRBV18 and TRBJ2-1): NAGVMQNPRHLVRRRGQEARLRCSPMKGHSHVYWYRQLPEEGLKFMVYLQKENIIDESGMPKERFSAEFPKEGPSILRIQQVVRGDSAAYFCASSPQTSGVNEQFFGPGTRLTVL.

This clonotype was found many times. The CDR3 loop reads CAISVVGGSYNEQFF. DNA of the CDR3: TGTGCCATCAGTGTCGTTGGGGGATCCTACAATGAGCAGTTCTTC. J is TRBJ2-1 and V is TRBV10-3, with D possibly called TRBD1 or TRBD2 (5 bases each). This CDR3 has 15 residues. CDR1 ENHRY and CDR2 SYGVKD come from the germline V gene. Trimming pared 4 bases from V and 1 base from J, leaving 11 bases between.